This record concerns one T cell receptor beta chain sequence. Its specificity is unknown. The record originates from a study of cytotoxic CD8 clonotypes in ibrutinib-treated CLL. With 3 bases clipped from V and 4 bases from J, the junction kept 5 bases outside the gene matches. The CDR3 is made up of 14 amino acids. Germline CDR1 SQVTM, CDR2 ANQGSEA. Method: immunoSEQ multiplex PCR; TCRdb's copy keeps in-frame clones and lacks some. The top ten clones hold over 10% of a sample with more than 150,000 clones, around three quarters of them seen once. Notes on the study in general: Clonality increased with ibrutinib response but returned toward baseline at progression.

Source: PBMCs, taken after 24 months of ibrutinib treatment. The sequence came from a human donor with chronic lymphocytic leukemia. This chain joins TRBV29-1 and TRBJ2-3; 9 bases map to TRBD2. Here the CDR3 reads CSVDFSGRSDTQYF. In nucleotides, the CDR3 is TGCAGCGTTGATTTTAGCGGGAGATCAGATACGCAGTATTTT.